This T cell receptor beta chain was captured in a study of T cells in Graves' hyperthyroidism and ophthalmopathy. Findings of the study overall: Separating ophthalmopathy from stable hyperthyroidism was achieved by a 13 V-J model.

Amplification of TCR beta CDR3 regions used RNA as the template. HTBI primers were used for first-round RT-PCR of the TCR CDR3. TCRdb re-derived calls from the multiplex PCR reads in MiXCR, one entry per CDR3 protein. The sample has around 400,000 distinct CDR3 sequences; around 15% are singletons. Germline V CDR1 and CDR2: SGHVS, FQNEAQ. The CDR3 is 15 residues long. V gave up 4 bases and J gave up 3 bases, with 16 bases separating them. This clonotype turned up a few times. Its specificity is unknown. Among ophthalmopathy patients, the Clinical Activity Score reached at least 3, the NOSPECS grade reached at least 4, and duration remained under 3 months. Each diagnosis drew on symptoms, thyroxine, TRAb, thyroid ultrasound and orbital computed tomography findings. PBMCs were collected from an approximately 9.3 ml volume of fresh peripheral blood.

Sequenced material: blood. The J gene is TRBJ2-7, the V gene TRBV7-8, with a weak D call TRBD1 (5 bases). The source of this sequence is an older woman with Graves' ophthalmopathy. CDR3 region: CASSSRNAGFYEQYF. The CDR3 region has the DNA TGTGCCAGCAGCTCCAGAAACGCAGGGTTCTACGAGCAGTACTTC.